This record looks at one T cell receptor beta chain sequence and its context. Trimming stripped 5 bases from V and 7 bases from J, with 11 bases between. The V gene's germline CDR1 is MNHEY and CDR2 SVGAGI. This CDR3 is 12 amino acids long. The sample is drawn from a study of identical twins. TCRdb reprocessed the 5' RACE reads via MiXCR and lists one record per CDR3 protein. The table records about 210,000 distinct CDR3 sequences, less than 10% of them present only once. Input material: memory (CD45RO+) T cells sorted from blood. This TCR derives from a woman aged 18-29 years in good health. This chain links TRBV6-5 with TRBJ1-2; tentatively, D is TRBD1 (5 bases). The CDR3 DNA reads TGTGCCAGCAGTACGACCACAGGTGGCTACACCTTC. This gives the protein CASSTTTGGYTF.